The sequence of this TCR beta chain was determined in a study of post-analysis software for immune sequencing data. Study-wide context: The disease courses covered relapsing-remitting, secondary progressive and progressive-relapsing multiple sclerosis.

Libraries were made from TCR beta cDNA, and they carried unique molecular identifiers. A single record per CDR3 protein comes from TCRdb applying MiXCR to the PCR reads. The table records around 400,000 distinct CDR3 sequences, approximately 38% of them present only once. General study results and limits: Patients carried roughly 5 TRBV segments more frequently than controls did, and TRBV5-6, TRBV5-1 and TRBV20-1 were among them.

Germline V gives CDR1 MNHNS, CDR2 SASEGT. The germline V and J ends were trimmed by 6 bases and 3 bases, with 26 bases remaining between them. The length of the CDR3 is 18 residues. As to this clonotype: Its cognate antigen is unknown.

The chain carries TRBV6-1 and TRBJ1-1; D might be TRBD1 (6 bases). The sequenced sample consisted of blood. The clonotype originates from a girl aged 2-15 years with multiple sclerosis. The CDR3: CASSGASFWTDIYTEAFF. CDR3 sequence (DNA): TGTGCCAGCAGCGGCGCTTCCTTCTGGACAGATATTTACACTGAAGCTTTCTTT.